These 18 T cell receptor beta chains came from one sample sequenced in a study of T-cell memory formation after mild COVID-19 (TCRdb year 2021). Receptors were amplified or captured by 5' RACE. Sequencer: Illumina NovaSeq 6000. TCRdb trimmed the raw reads at Q25, called clones with MiXCR and kept productive beta chains. Rows with a matching CDR3 protein are joined into one entry that keeps the most common DNA and genes. In this sample the table shows 150,000 to 200,000 distinct CDR3 sequences, approximately 15% of which occur a single time. 13% to 15% of the sample rests with the top ten. Input material: PBMCs or a T cell subset sorted from them (not recorded which). The source of these receptors is an adult woman who had mild COVID-19 (a few samples of this study predate the infection). The sample titles of this study are shuffled in the database, so cell type and time point are left out; the donor was told from shared clones.

This clonotype was detected ten times or more. The V gene is TRBV5-1, the J gene TRBJ2-1; TRBD2 matches at 8 bases. Germline-derived CDR1 and CDR2 are SGHRS and YFSETQ. The V segment lost 4 bases and the J segment 0 bases; nucleotides outside the gene matches: 9. The CDR3 runs to 17 residues. The CDR3 reads CASSLFFSGASYNEQFF. The CDR3 DNA is TGCGCCAGCAGCCTGTTCTTTAGCGGGGCCTCCTACAATGAGCAGTTCTTC.

This clonotype has more than one count but fewer than ten. V and J are TRBV12-3 or TRBV12-4 and TRBJ2-7; TRBD2 is a possible D gene (6 bases). There are 13 residues in the CDR3. The V end lost 6 bases, the J end lost 6 bases, and 15 bases lay between the germline ends. This CDR3 is CASREGIVSEQYF. Written as DNA, the CDR3 is TGTGCCAGCAGGGAGGGCATTGTCTCCGAGCAGTACTTC.

This clonotype came up a few times. The V gene is TRBV29-1, the J gene TRBJ2-7, with a tentative D call TRBD1 (5 bases). This CDR3 spans 12 amino acids. CDR1 is SQVTM and CDR2 is ANQGSEA in the germline V gene. Deletions cut 4 bases from V and 5 bases from J, with 12 bases between. The CDR3 nucleotides read TGCAGCGTTGGGGGCACAGCCCACGAGCAGTACTTC. Protein: CSVGGTAHEQYF.

This clonotype was observed a handful of times. The rearrangement links TRBV11-2 to TRBJ2-1, with 9 positions matching TRBD1. Germline V gene lookup returns CDR1 SGHAT and CDR2 FQNNGV. V lost 5 bases, J lost 3 bases, and 14 bases stayed unmatched. The length of the CDR3 is 18 residues. CDR3 sequence: CASSRGQGLADYYNEQFF. CDR3 bases: TGTGCCAGCAGCCGAGGACAGGGGCTTGCCGACTACTACAATGAGCAGTTCTTC.

This chain joins TRBV7-8 and TRBJ2-5; D is ambiguous. V dropped 3 bases and J dropped 3 bases, with 11 bases sitting between them. The CDR3 loop spans 14 amino acids. Germline CDR1 reads SGHVS; CDR2 reads FQNEAQ. CDR3 residues: CASSFAGVKETQYF. The CDR3 nucleotides are TGTGCCAGCAGCTTCGCTGGGGTCAAAGAGACCCAGTACTTC.

In its sample, this clonotype was seen a few times. The chain links TRBV13 to TRBJ2-1; no clear D gene. The V gene lost 5 bases and the J gene lost 9 bases, with 8 bases spanning the gap. This CDR3 comprises 11 residues. Germline assignment: CDR1 PRHDT and CDR2 FYEKMQ (reference sequence). CDR3 DNA sequence: TGTGCCAGCAGCCCCCGGATTGAGCAGTTCTTC. As protein: CASSPRIEQFF.

This clonotype occurred a few times. The chain is built from TRBV6-2 or TRBV6-3 and TRBJ2-4; the D is unclear. CDR1 MNHEY and CDR2 SVGEGT come from the germline V gene. The CDR3 extends over 14 amino acids. Trimming removed 0 bases at V and 9 bases at J, with 12 bases between. The DNA of the CDR3 is TGTGCCAGCAGTTACTCGATACTACCGGGCATTCAGTACTTC. As protein: CASSYSILPGIQYF.

The J gene is TRBJ2-7, the V gene TRBV2; the match to TRBD2 covers 11 bases. After removal of 6 bases from V and 5 bases from J, the junction contained 3 bases not matched to a gene. The CDR3 consists of 13 residues. Germline V gene sequence: CDR1 SNHLY, CDR2 FYNNEI. The CDR3 nucleotides read TGTGCCAGCAGATTAGCGGGAGGGCACGAGCAGTACTTC. It is translated as CASRLAGGHEQYF.

CDR3 protein: CASSLTPGSSPGELFF. The CDR3 nucleotides read TGTGCCAGCAGTTTAACTCCAGGATCAAGCCCCGGGGAGCTGTTTTTT. This sequence joins TRBV12-3 or TRBV12-4 and TRBJ2-2; D ambiguous. This CDR3 is built from 16 residues. With 2 bases removed from V and 6 bases from J, the gap between germline ends came to 16 bases.

This clonotype was picked up a small number of times. The V and J genes are TRBV5-1 and TRBJ2-3, with 7 positions matching TRBD2. V lost 0 bases to trimming and J lost 6 bases; unmatched junction nucleotides: 7. This CDR3 comprises 15 residues. Looked up from germline, CDR1 is SGHRS and CDR2 is YFSETQ. CDR3 nucleotides: TGCGCCAGCAGCTTGGCCGGGGTTAGCGGGGATACGCAGTATTTT. Its protein is CASSLAGVSGDTQYF.

V is TRBV6-2 or TRBV6-3 and J is TRBJ2-7; 8 nucleotides match TRBD1. Trimming removed 6 bases from V and 3 bases from J; junction bases left unmatched: 7. This CDR3 has 14 amino acids. Germline loops: CDR1 MNHEY, CDR2 SVGEGT. DNA of the CDR3: TGTGCCAGCAGCCAGGGACAGGAATACTACGAGCAGTACTTC. This gives the protein CASSQGQEYYEQYF.

This clonotype has just a few counts. The rearrangement joins TRBV6-5 to TRBJ2-5; D ambiguous. The ends were cut back, 2 bases at V and 5 bases at J, with 9 bases in the middle. The length of the CDR3 is 13 residues. Germline-derived CDR1 and CDR2 are MNHEY and SVGAGI. DNA of the CDR3: TGTGCCAGCAGTTACAACGTAGTGGAGACCCAGTACTTC. Protein: CASSYNVVETQYF.

The CDR3 protein is CSAPNPSGSDNEQFF. CDR3 coding DNA: TGCAGTGCTCCGAATCCTAGCGGGAGCGACAATGAGCAGTTCTTC. The chain links TRBV20-1 to TRBJ2-1; 10 bases are shared with TRBD2. CDR1 and CDR2 (germline): DFQATT, SNEGSKA (reference sequence). Unmatched junction bases numbered 9, after V lost 5 bases and J lost 5 bases. The CDR3 covers 15 residues.

There are a few counts of this clonotype. The genes are TRBV7-8 and TRBJ2-2; 7 bases match TRBD1. With 5 bases clipped from V and 4 bases from J, the junction kept 7 bases outside the gene matches. The length of the CDR3 is 15 residues. Germline V gene data show CDR1 as SGHVS and CDR2 as FQNEAQ. The CDR3 DNA reads as TGTGCCAGCAGCCGACAGGGACAGTTCACCGGGGAGCTGTTTTTT. This encodes CASSRQGQFTGELFF.

The chain joins TRBV7-2 to TRBJ2-1; possible D gene TRBD2, 5 bases. V was cut by 2 bases and J by 6 bases, with 14 bases left in between. Germline CDR1 and CDR2: SGHTA and FQGNSA. This CDR3 has 15 amino acids. The CDR3: CASSLLAMGVNEQFF. DNA of the CDR3: TGTGCCAGCAGCTTACTAGCTATGGGTGTCAATGAGCAGTTCTTC.

This clonotype appeared many times. This chain joins TRBV5-1 and TRBJ2-7; D gene unclear. Trimming removed 2 bases at V and 3 bases at J, with 9 bases between. The CDR3 totals 13 residues. Germline CDR1 is SGHRS and CDR2 is YFSETQ. This chain's CDR3 is CASSFSNGYEQYF. CDR3 in DNA: TGCGCCAGCAGCTTTTCTAACGGCTACGAGCAGTACTTC. The variable domain in full, with the rest retrieved from reference TRBV5-1 and TRBJ2-7, is KAGVTQTPRYLIKTRGQQVTLSCSPISGHRSVSWYQQTPGQGLQFLFEYFSETQRNKGNFPGRFSGRQFSNSRSEMNVSTLELGDSALYLCASSFSNGYEQYFGPGTRLTVT.

The rearrangement joins TRBV7-6 to TRBJ2-7; 7 bases are a match to TRBD2. CDR3 length: 16 residues. CDR1 SGHVS and CDR2 FNYEAQ come from the germline V gene. V was clipped by 8 bases and J by 1 base; unmatched bases: 14. The CDR3 DNA sequence: TGTGCCAGCGGCCCCGGGGAGGGTCGCCCGTCCTACGAGCAGTACTTC. Translated: CASGPGEGRPSYEQYF.

In its sample, this clonotype was seen a few times. The chain recombines TRBV4-1 with TRBJ2-1, with D unclear. Germline assignment: CDR1 MGHRA and CDR2 YSYEKL. Trimming shortened V by 1 base and J by 8 bases, and 12 bases separated the two germline ends. The CDR3 covers 14 residues. This chain's CDR3 is CASSQVLASDEQFF. CDR3 nucleotides: TGCGCCAGCAGCCAAGTTTTAGCAAGCGATGAGCAGTTCTTC.